This TCR beta chain was documented in a study of T cells in Graves' hyperthyroidism and ophthalmopathy. Amplification of TCR beta CDR3 regions was performed using RNA transcripts as template. The HTBI primer set drove a first-round RT-PCR of the TCR CDR3. TCRdb recomputed calls from the multiplex PCR reads with MiXCR, one row per CDR3 protein. Here the sample spans about 420,000 distinct CDR3 sequences, 15% to 19% being singletons. The study enrolled patients aged 18 to 65 with newly diagnosed hyperthyroidism of under 2 months' duration. This CDR3 contains 16 residues. V lost 0 bases to trimming and J lost 4 bases; unmatched junction nucleotides: 5. Germline-derived CDR1 and CDR2 are SGHTA and FQGNSA. This clonotype turned up a few times.

The TCR sequence derives from a woman aged 18-30 years with Graves' hyperthyroidism. The chain links TRBV7-2 to TRBJ2-3; 9 nucleotides align to TRBD2. Material: blood. The CDR3 sequence is CASSLALPSGADTQYF. The CDR3 DNA is TGTGCCAGCAGCTTAGCTCTGCCTAGCGGGGCAGATACGCAGTATTTT.